This entry describes one T cell receptor (beta chain). The CDR3 consists of 13 residues. CDR1 and CDR2 (germline): GTSNPN, SVGIG (reference sequence). V lost 0 bases, J lost 2 bases, and 5 bases lay in between. The RNA, about 0.45 to 1 ug, was put through reverse transcription using random hexamers. It was immunoSEQ multiplex PCR that amplified TCR beta CDR3 across 54 Vbeta and 13 Jbeta. TCRdb called the immunoSEQ multiplex PCR reads again in MiXCR, with one record for every CDR3 protein. The sample carries around 62,000 distinct CDR3 sequences, roughly 92% recorded once. The sample belongs to a study of CD8 T cells in Susac syndrome. Age- and sex-matched healthy donors served as the control group. The CD8+ and CD4+ T cells were isolated magnetically using a negative isolation approach, whereas the TEMRA cells were enriched by FACS.

The rearrangement uses TRBV30 and TRBJ2-1, with D unclear. The material sequenced was CD8+ T cells from PBMCs. This TCR was recovered from a human donor in good health. The CDR3 nucleotides are TGTGCCTGGAGTGTAGGGCCCTACAATGAGCAGTTCTTC. It translates to CAWSVGPYNEQFF.